A single sample gave rise to the 4 T cell receptor beta chains below, sequenced in a study of low-dose radiotherapy and immunotherapy resistance in tumors. TRAV- and TRBV-specific primers, spanning alpha and beta chains, primed first-strand cDNA. The authors amplified TCRs for approximately 20 PCR cycles with a constant-region primer and a V-primer adapter. TCRdb ran MiXCR on the reads and lists one entry per CDR3 protein. The sample holds some 60,000 distinct CDR3 sequences; about 26% are singletons and the top ten take approximately 7%. Described time point: before trial treatment. Sequenced material: PBMCs, taken before treatment. The origin of the receptors is a male donor with rectosigmoid adenocarcinoma.

Remarks on this clonotype: With a far larger clone one base away, a read error is the likely cause. The V call is TRBV18, the J call TRBJ2-7; no reliable D call. The DNA end is more similar to TRBJ2-5, so the J call may be wrong. This CDR3 spans 13 amino acids. Germline V gene sequence: CDR1 KGHSH, CDR2 LQKENI. Here the CDR3 reads CASSPDTQETQYF. The CDR3 DNA reads TGTGCCAGCTCACCCGACACTCAAGAGACCCAGTACTTC.

This clonotype has a count of ten or more. The V call is TRBV2, the J call TRBJ1-5; no reliable D call. The V and J ends lost 7 bases and 2 bases respectively, with 12 bases between them. The CDR3 is 14 amino acids. CDR1 is SNHLY and CDR2 is FYNNEI in the germline V gene. In DNA, the CDR3 is TGTGCCAGCACTTCCTCAAGCGGCAATCAGCCCCAGCATTTT. This translates into CASTSSSGNQPQHF.

This clonotype came up many times. The rearrangement joins TRBV18 to TRBJ1-6; no clear D. V was clipped by 1 base and J by 7 bases, with 14 bases between them. CDR1 and CDR2 from the germline V gene are KGHSH and LQKENI. This CDR3 spans 16 amino acids. The CDR3 sequence: CASSPRGALTNSPLHF. The CDR3 bases are TGTGCCAGCTCACCACGGGGAGCCCTCACCAATTCACCCCTCCACTTT.

This clonotype was seen at least ten times. V is TRBV6-1 and J is TRBJ2-1, with unresolved D. CDR1 and CDR2 from the germline V gene are MNHNS and SASEGT. The CDR3 runs to 15 residues. Trimming took 7 bases from V and 7 from J, leaving 20 bases between them. CDR3 in amino acids: CASTQALRTRNEQFF. The CDR3 nucleotides read TGTGCCAGCACCCAAGCCCTCCGTACTCGGAATGAGCAGTTCTTC.